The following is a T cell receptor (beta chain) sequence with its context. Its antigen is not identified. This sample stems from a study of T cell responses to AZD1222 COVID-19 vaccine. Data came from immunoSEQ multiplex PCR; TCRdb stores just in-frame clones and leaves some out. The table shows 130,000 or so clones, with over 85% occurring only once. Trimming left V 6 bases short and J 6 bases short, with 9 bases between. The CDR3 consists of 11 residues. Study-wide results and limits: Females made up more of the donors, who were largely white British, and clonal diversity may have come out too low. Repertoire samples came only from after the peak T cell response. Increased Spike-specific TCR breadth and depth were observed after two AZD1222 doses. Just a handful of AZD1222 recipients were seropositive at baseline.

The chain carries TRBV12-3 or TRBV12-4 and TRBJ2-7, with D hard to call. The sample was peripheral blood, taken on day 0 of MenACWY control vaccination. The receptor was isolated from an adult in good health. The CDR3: CASRVEVEQYF. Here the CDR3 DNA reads TGTGCCAGCAGAGTTGAGGTCGAGCAGTACTTC.